This T cell receptor (beta chain) was retrieved from a study of T-cell memory formation after mild COVID-19. In its sample, this clonotype was seen a few times. Its antigen is still unknown. Study-wide points: What remained unconfirmed was the SARS-CoV-2 specificity of second-wave clones peaking on day 37.

TCRdb fed the 5' RACE reads into MiXCR, producing one record per CDR3 protein. Of 450,000 or so distinct CDR3 sequences in the sample, about 23% were seen once. V was clipped by 3 bases and J by 0 bases; unmatched bases: 6. The CDR3 contains 17 residues. CDR1 is SGHVS and CDR2 is FQNEAQ in the germline V gene. The rearrangement joins TRBV7-8 to TRBJ1-3; 9 nucleotides align to TRBD1. The specimen sequenced was PBMCs or a T cell subset sorted from them (not recorded which). This TCR was sampled from an adult woman who had mild COVID-19 (a few samples of this study predate the infection). Cell type and time point are not known. DNA for the CDR3: TGTGCCAGCAGCTTGGGACAGGGCCCCAACTCTGGAAACACCATATATTTT. Its protein is CASSLGQGPNSGNTIYF.